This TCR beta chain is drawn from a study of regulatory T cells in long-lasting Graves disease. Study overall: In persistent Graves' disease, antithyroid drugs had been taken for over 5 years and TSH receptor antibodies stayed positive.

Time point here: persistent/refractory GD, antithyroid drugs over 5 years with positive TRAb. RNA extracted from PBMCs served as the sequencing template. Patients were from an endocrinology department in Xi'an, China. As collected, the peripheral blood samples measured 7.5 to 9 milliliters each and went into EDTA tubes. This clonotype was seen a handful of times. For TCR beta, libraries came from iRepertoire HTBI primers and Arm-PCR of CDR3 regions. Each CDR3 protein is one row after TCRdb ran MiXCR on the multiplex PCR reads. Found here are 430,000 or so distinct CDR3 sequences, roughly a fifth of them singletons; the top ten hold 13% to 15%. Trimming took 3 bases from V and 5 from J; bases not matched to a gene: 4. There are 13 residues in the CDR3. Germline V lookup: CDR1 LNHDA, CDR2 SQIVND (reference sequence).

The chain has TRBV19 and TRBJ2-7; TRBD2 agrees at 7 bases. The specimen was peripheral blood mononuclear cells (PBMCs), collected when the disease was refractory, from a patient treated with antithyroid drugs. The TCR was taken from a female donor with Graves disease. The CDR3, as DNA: TGTGCCAGTAGTATTGCGGGAGTGGACGAGCAGTACTTC. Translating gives CASSIAGVDEQYF.